The text below deals with one TCR beta chain. Sequencing was performed with immunoSEQ multiplex PCR; in TCRdb, only in-frame clones are kept and a portion is missing. The table records approximately 110,000 clones, about 85% of them present only once. The source of the sample is a study of blood T cell repertoires in COVID-19. Per the germline V gene, CDR1 is SEHNR and CDR2 is FQNEAQ (reference sequence). This CDR3 region has 14 residues. Between the trimmed V and J ends, which lost 1 base and 4 bases, there was a span of 8 bases. The source material was peripheral blood. The receptor was derived from a man aged 35-49 years with acute or convalescent COVID-19. The chain uses TRBV7-9 and TRBJ1-5, with TRBD1 as a possible D gene (6 bases). This CDR3 is CASSLGQGNQPQHF. The CDR3 bases are TGTGCCAGCAGCTTAGGGCAGGGGAATCAGCCCCAGCATTTT.